Sequencing of this T cell receptor (beta chain) was carried out in a study of OX40 agonist ivuxolimab in advanced cancers. Study-level points and caveats: By week 6 at 0.1 to 3.0 mg/kg, blood CD4+ and CD8+ T cells had expanded clonally. Some nonresponders additionally presented with little normalized T-cell clonal expansion.

Patients with a history of autoimmune disease or on systemic immunosuppression were excluded. CDR1 LNHDA and CDR2 SQIVND come from the germline V gene (reference sequence). V trimming: 2 bases; J trimming: 6 bases; junction bases outside the gene matches: 6. The CDR3 totals 14 residues. Data came from immunoSEQ multiplex PCR; TCRdb stores just in-frame clones and leaves some out. This sample has about 88,000 clones, with 85% to 90% found just once. Remarks on this clone: Its specificity is unknown.

The clonotype originates from an adult with an advanced solid tumor such as melanoma, head and neck, liver or kidney cancer. V usage is TRBV19 and J usage is TRBJ1-2; TRBD1 matches at 7 bases. Sequencing used CD4+ or CD8+ T cells sorted from blood, obtained in a trial of the OX40 agonist ivuxolimab. The CDR3, as DNA: TGTGCCAGTAGTATACGGGACAGTTTGAATGGCTACACCTTC. As protein: CASSIRDSLNGYTF. Based on the CDR3 plus reference TRBV19 and TRBJ1-2, the full variable domain is DGGITQSPKYLFRKEGQNVTLSCEQNLNHDAMYWYRQDPGQGLRLIYYSQIVNDFQKGDIAEGYSVSREKKESFPLTVTSAQKNPTAFYLCASSIRDSLNGYTFGSGTRLTVV.